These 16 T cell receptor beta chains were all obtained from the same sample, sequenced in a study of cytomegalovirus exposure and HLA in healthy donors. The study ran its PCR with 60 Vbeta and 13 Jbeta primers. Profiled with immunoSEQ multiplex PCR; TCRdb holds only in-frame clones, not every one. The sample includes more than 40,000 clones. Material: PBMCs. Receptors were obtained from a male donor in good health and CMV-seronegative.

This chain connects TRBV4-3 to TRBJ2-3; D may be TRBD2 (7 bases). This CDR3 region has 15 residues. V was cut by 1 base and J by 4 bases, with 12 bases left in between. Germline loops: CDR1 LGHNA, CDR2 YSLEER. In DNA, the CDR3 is TGCGCCAGCAGCCAAGCCCGGCGGGGGCCAGATACGCAGTATTTT. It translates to CASSQARRGPDTQYF.

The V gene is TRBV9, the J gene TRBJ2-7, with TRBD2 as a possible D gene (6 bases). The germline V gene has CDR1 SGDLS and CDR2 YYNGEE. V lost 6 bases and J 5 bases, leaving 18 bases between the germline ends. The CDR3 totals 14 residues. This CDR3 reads CASNPAGWGNEQYF. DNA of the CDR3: TGTGCCAGCAACCCCGCGGGGTGGGGGAACGAGCAGTACTTC.

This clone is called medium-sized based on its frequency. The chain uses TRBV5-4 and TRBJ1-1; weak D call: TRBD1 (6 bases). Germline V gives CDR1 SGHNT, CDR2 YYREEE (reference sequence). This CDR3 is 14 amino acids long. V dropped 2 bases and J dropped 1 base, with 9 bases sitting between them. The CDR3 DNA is TGTGCCAGCAGCTTTTCGACAGGGAACACTGAAGCTTTCTTT. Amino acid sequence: CASSFSTGNTEAFF.

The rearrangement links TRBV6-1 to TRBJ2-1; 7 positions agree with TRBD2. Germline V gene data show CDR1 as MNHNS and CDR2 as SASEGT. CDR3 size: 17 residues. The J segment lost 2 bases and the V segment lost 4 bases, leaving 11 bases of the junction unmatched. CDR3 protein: CASSVYLTGGPYNEQFF. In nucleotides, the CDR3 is TGTGCCAGCAGTGTATATCTAACGGGAGGCCCCTACAATGAGCAGTTCTTC.

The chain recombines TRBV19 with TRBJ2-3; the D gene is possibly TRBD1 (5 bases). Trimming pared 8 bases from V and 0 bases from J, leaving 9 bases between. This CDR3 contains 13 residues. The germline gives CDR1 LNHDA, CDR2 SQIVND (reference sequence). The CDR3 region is CASGRVSTDTQYF. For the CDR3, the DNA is TGTGCCAGTGGCAGGGTAAGCACAGATACGCAGTATTTT.

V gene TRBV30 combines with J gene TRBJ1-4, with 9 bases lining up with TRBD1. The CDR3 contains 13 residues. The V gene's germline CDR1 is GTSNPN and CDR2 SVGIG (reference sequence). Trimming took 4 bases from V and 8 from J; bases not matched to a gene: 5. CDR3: CAWNRGPDEKLFF. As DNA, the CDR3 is TGTGCCTGGAACAGGGGGCCGGACGAAAAACTGTTTTTT.

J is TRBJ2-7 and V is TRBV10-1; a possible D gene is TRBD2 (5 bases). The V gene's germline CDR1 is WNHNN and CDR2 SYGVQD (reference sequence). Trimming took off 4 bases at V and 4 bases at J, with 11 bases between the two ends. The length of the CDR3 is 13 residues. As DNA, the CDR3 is TGCGCCAGCAGTGCCTCCGGGAAGTACGAGCAGTACTTC. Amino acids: CASSASGKYEQYF.

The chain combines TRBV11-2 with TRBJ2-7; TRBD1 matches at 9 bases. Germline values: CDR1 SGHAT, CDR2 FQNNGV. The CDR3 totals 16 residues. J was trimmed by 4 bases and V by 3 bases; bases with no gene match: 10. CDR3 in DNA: TGTGCCAGCAGCTTGGGACGGGGACAGGGTGGGTACGAGCAGTACTTC. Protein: CASSLGRGQGGYEQYF.

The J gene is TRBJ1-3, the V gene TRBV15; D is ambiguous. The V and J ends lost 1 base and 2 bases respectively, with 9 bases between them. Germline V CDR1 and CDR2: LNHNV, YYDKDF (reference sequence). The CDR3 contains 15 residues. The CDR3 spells CATSRVYTPGNTIYF. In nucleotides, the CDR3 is TGTGCCACCAGCAGAGTATATACACCTGGAAACACCATATATTTT.

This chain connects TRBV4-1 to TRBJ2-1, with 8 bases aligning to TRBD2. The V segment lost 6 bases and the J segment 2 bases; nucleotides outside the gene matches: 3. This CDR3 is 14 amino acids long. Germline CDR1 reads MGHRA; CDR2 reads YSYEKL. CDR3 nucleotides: TGCGCCAGCAGGCTAGCGGGTCCCTACAATGAGCAGTTCTTC. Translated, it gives CASRLAGPYNEQFF.

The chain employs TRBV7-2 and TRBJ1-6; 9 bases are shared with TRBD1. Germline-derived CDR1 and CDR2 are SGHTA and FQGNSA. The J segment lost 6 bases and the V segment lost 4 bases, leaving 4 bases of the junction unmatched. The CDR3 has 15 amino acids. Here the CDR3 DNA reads TGTGCCAGCAGCTACGGGACAGGGCTTAATTCACCCCTCCACTTT. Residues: CASSYGTGLNSPLHF.

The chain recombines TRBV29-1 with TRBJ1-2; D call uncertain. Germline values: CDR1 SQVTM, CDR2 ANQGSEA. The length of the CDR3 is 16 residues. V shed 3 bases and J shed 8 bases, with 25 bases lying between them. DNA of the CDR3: TGCAGCGTTGAGGGTGGTGGAGGGCAGCTTAACTTAGGCTACACCTTC. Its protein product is CSVEGGGGQLNLGYTF.

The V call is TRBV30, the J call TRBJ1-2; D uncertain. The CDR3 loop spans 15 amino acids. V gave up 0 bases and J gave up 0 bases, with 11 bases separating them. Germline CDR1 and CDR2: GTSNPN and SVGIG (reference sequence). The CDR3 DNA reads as TGTGCCTGGAGTGTACGTGAGTTAGCTAACTATGGCTACACCTTC. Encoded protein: CAWSVRELANYGYTF. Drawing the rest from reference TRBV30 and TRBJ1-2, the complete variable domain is SQTIHQWPATLVQPVGSPLSLECTVEGTSNPNLYWYRQAAGRGLQLLFYSVGIGQISSEVPQNLSASRPQDRQFILSSKKLLLSDSGFYLCAWSVRELANYGYTFGSGTRLTVV.

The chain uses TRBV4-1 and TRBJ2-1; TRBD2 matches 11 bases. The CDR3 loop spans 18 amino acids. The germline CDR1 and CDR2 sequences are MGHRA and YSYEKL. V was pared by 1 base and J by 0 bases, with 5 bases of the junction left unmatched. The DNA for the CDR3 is TGCGCCAGCAGCCAAGGACTAGCGGGGTCTAGCTCCTACAATGAGCAGTTCTTC. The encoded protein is CASSQGLAGSSSYNEQFF.

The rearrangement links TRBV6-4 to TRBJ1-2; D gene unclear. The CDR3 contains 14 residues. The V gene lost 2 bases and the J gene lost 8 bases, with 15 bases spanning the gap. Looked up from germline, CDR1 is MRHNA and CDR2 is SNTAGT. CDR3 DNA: TGTGCCAGCAGTGACAGCACGGGGTTGAAGGGCTACACCTTC. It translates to CASSDSTGLKGYTF.

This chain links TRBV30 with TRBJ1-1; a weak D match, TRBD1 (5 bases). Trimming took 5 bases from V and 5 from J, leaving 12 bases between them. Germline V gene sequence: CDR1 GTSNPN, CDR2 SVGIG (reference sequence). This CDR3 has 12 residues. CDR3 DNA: TGTGCCTGGTCGGACACCCTAACTGAAGCTTTCTTT. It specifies CAWSDTLTEAFF.